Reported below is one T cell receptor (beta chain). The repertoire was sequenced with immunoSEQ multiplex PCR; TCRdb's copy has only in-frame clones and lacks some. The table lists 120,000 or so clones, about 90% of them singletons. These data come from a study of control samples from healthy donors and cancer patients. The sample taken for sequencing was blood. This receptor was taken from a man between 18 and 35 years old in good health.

CDR3: CSASGGGEQFF. In DNA, the CDR3 is TGCAGTGCTAGCGGGGGTGGTGAGCAGTTCTTC. The chain employs TRBV20-1 and TRBJ2-1, with D maybe TRBD2 (6 bases). Trimming shortened V by 3 bases and J by 9 bases, and 9 bases separated the two germline ends. The CDR3 length is 11 residues. From germline, CDR1 is DFQATT and CDR2 SNEGSKA (reference sequence).